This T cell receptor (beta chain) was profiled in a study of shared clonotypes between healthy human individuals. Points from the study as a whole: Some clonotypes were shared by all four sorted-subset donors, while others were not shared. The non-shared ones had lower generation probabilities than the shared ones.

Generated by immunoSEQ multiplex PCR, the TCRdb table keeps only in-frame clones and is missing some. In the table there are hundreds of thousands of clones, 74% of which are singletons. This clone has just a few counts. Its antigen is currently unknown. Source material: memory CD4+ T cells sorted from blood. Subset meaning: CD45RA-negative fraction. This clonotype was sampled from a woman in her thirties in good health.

The DNA for the CDR3 is TGCAGCGTTGAAGAAACAGGGGCTGGTGAAGCTTTCTTT. Translating it yields CSVEETGAGEAFF. The V call is TRBV29-1, the J call TRBJ1-1, with 7 bases lining up with TRBD1. The V segment lost 0 bases and the J segment 7 bases; nucleotides outside the gene matches: 5. Looked up from germline, CDR1 is SQVTM and CDR2 is ANQGSEA. There are 13 residues in the CDR3.